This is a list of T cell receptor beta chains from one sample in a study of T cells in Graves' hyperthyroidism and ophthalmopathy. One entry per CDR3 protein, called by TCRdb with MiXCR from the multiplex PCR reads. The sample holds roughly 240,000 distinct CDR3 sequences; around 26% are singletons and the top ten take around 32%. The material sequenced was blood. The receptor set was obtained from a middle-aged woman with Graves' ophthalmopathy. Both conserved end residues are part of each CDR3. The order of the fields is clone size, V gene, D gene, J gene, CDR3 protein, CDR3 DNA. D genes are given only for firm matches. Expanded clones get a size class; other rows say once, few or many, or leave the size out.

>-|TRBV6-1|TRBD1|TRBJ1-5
CASSDPFLQGVSNQPQHF
TGTGCCAGCAGTGATCCCTTTTTACAGGGGGTAAGCAATCAGCCCCAGCATTTT
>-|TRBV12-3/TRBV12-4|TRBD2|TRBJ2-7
CASTPGTSYYEQYF
TGTGCCAGCACCCCCGGGACTAGCTATTACGAGCAGTACTTC
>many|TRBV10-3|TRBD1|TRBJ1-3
CAIRGTDSGNTIYF
TGTGCCATCAGGGGGACAGACTCTGGAAACACCATATATTTT
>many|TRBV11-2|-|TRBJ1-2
CASSLDGATLGYGYTF
TGTGCCAGCAGCTTAGATGGGGCCACCCTTGGCTATGGCTACACCTTC
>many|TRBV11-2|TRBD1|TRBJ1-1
CASSSTGGWSTEAFF
TGTGCCAGCAGCTCCACAGGGGGCTGGAGCACTGAAGCTTTCTTT
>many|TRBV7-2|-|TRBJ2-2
CASSLGRMVNSGELFF
TGTGCCAGCAGCTTAGGGCGCATGGTGAACAGCGGGGAGCTGTTTTTT
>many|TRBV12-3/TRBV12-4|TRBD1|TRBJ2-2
CASLQGARVTGELFF
TGTGCCAGCCTTCAGGGGGCGCGGGTCACCGGGGAGCTGTTTTTT
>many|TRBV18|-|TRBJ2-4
CASSGTAKNIQYF
TGTGCCAGCTCCGGGACAGCCAAAAACATTCAGTACTTC
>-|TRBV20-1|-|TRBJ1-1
CSARDGGMMNTEAFF
TGCAGTGCTAGAGATGGGGGTATGATGAACACTGAAGCTTTCTTT
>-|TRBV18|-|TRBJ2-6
CASSPPGQSGANVLTF
TGTGCCAGCTCACCACCCGGACAGTCTGGGGCCAACGTCCTGACTTTC
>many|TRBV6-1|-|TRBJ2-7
CASSQGLGIYEQYF
TGTGCCAGCAGCCAAGGGTTAGGTATTTACGAGCAGTACTTC
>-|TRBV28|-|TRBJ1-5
CATGTRNQPQHF
TGTGCCACCGGGACGCGCAATCAGCCCCAGCATTTT
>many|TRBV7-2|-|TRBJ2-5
CASSLSWSKETQYF
TGTGCCAGCAGCTTAAGCTGGTCGAAAGAGACCCAGTACTTC
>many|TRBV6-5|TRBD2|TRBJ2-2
CASSYSFAGGTGELFF
TGTGCCAGCAGTTACTCCTTCGCGGGAGGCACCGGGGAGCTGTTTTTT
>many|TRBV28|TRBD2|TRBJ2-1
CASSPRLSSGSRNEQFF
TGTGCCAGCAGCCCCAGGCTGTCTAGCGGGAGTCGGAATGAGCAGTTCTTC
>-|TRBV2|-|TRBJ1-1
CASSAENSEAFF
TGTGCCAGCAGCGCCGAAAACTCTGAAGCTTTCTTT
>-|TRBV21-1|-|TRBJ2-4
CASSKERSGTRNEVFKNIQYF
TGTGCCAGCAGCAAAGAACGATCCGGGACTAGAAATGAGGTTTTCAAAAACATTCAGTACTTC
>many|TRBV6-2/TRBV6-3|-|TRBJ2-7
CASSHDAYEQYF
TGTGCCAGCAGCCACGACGCTTACGAGCAGTACTTC
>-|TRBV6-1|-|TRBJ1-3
CASSLDSGNTIYF
TGTGCCAGCAGCCTGGACAGTGGAAACACCATATATTTT
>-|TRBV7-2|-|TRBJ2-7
CASSPSGLRLEQYF
TGTGCCAGCAGCCCCTCGGGACTTCGACTCGAGCAGTACTTC
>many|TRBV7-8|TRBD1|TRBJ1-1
CASSFPGGTEAFF
TGTGCCAGCAGCTTCCCAGGGGGCACTGAAGCTTTCTTT
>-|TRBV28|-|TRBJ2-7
CASSFRGEQYF
TGTGCCAGCAGTTTTCGGGGCGAGCAGTACTTC
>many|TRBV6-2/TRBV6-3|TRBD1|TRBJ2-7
CASSHRRTGGEQYF
TGTGCCAGCAGCCACCGACGGACAGGGGGCGAGCAGTACTTC
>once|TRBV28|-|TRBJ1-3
CATKDLAGNTIYF
TGTGCCACCAAGGACCTAGCTGGAAACACCATATATTTT
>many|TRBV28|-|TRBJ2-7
CASRDDFMDEQYF
TGTGCCAGCAGGGACGACTTTATGGACGAGCAGTACTTC
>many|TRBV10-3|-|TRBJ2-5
CAISEGPTQYF
TGTGCCATCAGTGAGGGGCCGACCCAGTACTTC
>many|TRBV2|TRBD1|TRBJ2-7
CASSRDSGTYEQYF
TGTGCCAGCAGCAGGGACAGCGGAACCTACGAGCAGTACTTC
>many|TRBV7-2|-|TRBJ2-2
CASKGGVNTGELFF
TGTGCCAGCAAAGGGGGGGTCAACACCGGGGAGCTGTTTTTT
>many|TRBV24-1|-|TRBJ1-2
CATSDPVEATGYTF
TGTGCCACCAGTGATCCCGTGGAGGCTACTGGCTACACCTTC
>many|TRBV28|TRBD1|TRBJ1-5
CASRSTGGNQPQHF
TGTGCCAGCAGGTCTACAGGGGGCAATCAGCCCCAGCATTTT
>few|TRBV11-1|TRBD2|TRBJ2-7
CASSQTSGRYNYEQYF
TGTGCCAGCAGCCAGACTAGCGGGAGGTATAACTACGAGCAGTACTTC
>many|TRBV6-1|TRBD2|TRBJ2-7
CASSASGRRYEQYF
TGTGCCAGCAGTGCTAGCGGGAGGAGGTACGAGCAGTACTTC
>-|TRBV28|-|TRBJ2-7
CASSFIEQARWEQYF
TGTGCCAGCAGTTTTATAGAACAGGCCCGGTGGGAGCAGTACTTC
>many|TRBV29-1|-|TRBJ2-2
CSGTRASTGELFF
TGCAGCGGCACTAGGGCCTCGACCGGGGAGCTGTTTTTT
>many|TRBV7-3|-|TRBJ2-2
CASGREANPGELFF
TGTGCCAGCGGGCGGGAAGCGAACCCCGGGGAGCTGTTTTTT
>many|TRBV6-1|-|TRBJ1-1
CASSPTHGRVTEAFF
TGTGCCAGCAGTCCAACACACGGACGGGTCACTGAAGCTTTCTTT